The entry below gives a single TCR beta chain sequence along with its context. The data were obtained in a study of blood T cell repertoires in COVID-19. Overall study context: The study drew acute and convalescent COVID-19 samples from the United States, Italy and Spain. The cDNA or gDNA used as material had been derived from T cells, B-cell-depleted T cells, or PBMCs.

V shed 0 bases and J shed 4 bases, with 16 bases lying between them. CDR3 length: 16 residues. Germline CDR1 is GTSNPN and CDR2 is SVGIG (reference sequence). How the authors handled the data: Nucleated cell counts were estimated from reference gene primer amplification. Method: immunoSEQ multiplex PCR; TCRdb's copy keeps in-frame clones and lacks some. The DNA gave D and trimming, while V, J and clone size come from that table. The sample has roughly 290,000 clones; approximately 90% are singletons. Sequenced input: peripheral blood. The V gene is TRBV30, the J gene TRBJ2-1; D ambiguous. The sequence was obtained from a man younger than 40 with acute or convalescent COVID-19. The CDR3 DNA reads TGTGCCTGGAGTGTGCCCACCGGCCCGAGGTACAATGAGCAGTTCTTC. Translated, it gives CAWSVPTGPRYNEQFF. Filled out from reference TRBV30 and TRBJ2-1, the complete variable domain reads SQTIHQWPATLVQPVGSPLSLECTVEGTSNPNLYWYRQAAGRGLQLLFYSVGIGQISSEVPQNLSASRPQDRQFILSSKKLLLSDSGFYLCAWSVPTGPRYNEQFFGPGTRLTVL.